What follows describes a single TCR beta chain. Antigen: not known. This sample is part of a study of tumor and adjacent non-tumor tissue in lung cancer. At the level of the study: There were approximately twelve adenocarcinoma, a couple of squamous cell carcinoma and 1 small cell lung cancer cases. Each sample yielded 3.9 million or so productive TCRbeta reads on average.

No cell sorting was done before RNA was extracted from the tissue. The normal lung tissue was taken more than 3 cm from the tumor edge. Three rounds of nested PCR, following a modified ARM-PCR protocol, produced the TCRbeta library. TCRdb itself ran the multiplex PCR reads through MiXCR, one entry per CDR3 protein. The sample shows 100,000 or so distinct CDR3 sequences, 75% to 85% of them seen only once. CDR1 is SEHNR and CDR2 is FQNEAQ in the germline V gene (reference sequence). Trimming cost V 11 bases and J 8 bases, with 13 bases left between them. The CDR3 covers 12 residues. Study-wide results and caveats: Top 100 clones took a larger repertoire share in normal lung. TCR diversity was significantly greater in tumor than normal lung tissue.

The gene calls are TRBV7-9 and TRBJ1-6; D gene ambiguous. The specimen was distant non-tumor lung tissue. The TCR originated in a man in his sixties with small cell lung cancer. CDR3 DNA: TGTGCCTGCACCTTTGATGATTCACCCCTCCACTTT. Its protein is CACTFDDSPLHF.